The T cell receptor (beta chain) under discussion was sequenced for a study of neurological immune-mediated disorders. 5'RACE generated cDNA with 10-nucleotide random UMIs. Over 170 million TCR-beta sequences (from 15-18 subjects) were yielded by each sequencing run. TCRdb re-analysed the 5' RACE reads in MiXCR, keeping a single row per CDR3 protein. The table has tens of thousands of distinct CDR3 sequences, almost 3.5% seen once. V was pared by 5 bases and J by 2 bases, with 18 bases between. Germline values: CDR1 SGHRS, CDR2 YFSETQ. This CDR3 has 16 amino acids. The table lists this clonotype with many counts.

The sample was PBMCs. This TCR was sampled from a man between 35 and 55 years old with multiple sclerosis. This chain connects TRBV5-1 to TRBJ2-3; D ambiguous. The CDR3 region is CASREIRSRSTDTQYF. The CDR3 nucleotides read TGCGCCAGCAGGGAGATCCGGTCGCGATCCACAGATACGCAGTATTTT.